A selection of T cell receptor beta chains follows, all from one sample in a study of tumor-infiltrating lymphocytes in oesophageal squamous cell carcinoma. TCRdb re-analysed the PCR reads in MiXCR, keeping a single row per CDR3 protein. The table includes some 14,000 distinct CDR3 sequences, 50% detected once. Material: esophageal tumor tissue. Source of these receptors: a male donor with esophageal squamous cell carcinoma. Each CDR3 is given without its conserved first and last residue.

>TRBV7-2
ASSPMLGQLGYTFGSGTQY
>TRBV7-6
ASSAGTGGSEQF
>TRBV7-8
ASSSSWTGGDEQF
>TRBV11-2
ASSLVGFGNEQF
>TRBV19
ASTLVGRAKEAF
>TRBV7-2
ASSLASGIYEQY
>TRBV19
ASRKLLSGMHTDTQY
>TRBV7-2
ASSVNLAFEQY
>TRBV12-5
ASGPRLEYTEAF
>TRBV7-2
ASSLVGRDGRGSPLH
>TRBV24-1
ATSGGFSQY
>TRBV27
ASSAQGGQETQY
>TRBV19
ASSRTGYEQF
>TRBV27
ASSSPVGAYEQY
>TRBV10-3
AISVDRENEQF
>TRBV28
ASRTGVNEQF
>TRBV5-1
ASSLGLAAYTDTQY
>TRBV7-2
ASSSRLAGAYNEQF
>TRBV7-2
ASGPKAQY
>TRBV7-6
ASSQGDLNEQY
>TRBV7-2
ASSTWDREMGNSPLH
>TRBV5-1
ASSPDRGGSGANVLT